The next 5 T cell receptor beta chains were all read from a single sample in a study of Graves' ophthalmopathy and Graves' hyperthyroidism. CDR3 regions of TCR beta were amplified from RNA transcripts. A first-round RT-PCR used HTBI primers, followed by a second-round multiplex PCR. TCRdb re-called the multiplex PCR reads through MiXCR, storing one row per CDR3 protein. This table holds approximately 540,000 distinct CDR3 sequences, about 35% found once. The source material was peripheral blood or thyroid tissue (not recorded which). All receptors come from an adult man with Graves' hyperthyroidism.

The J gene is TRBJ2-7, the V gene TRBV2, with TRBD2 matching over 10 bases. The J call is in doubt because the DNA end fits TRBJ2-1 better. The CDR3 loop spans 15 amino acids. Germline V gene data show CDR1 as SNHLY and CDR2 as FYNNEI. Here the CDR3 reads CASSPTSGTTNEQFF. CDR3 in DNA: TGTGCCAGCAGTCCCACTAGCGGGACAACCAATGAGCAGTTCTTC.

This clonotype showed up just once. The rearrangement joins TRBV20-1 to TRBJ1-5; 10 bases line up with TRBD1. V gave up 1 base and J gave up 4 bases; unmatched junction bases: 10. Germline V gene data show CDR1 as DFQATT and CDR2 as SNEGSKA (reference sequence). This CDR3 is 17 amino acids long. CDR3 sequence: CSARADRGKRGNQPQHF. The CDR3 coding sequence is TGCAGTGCTAGAGCGGACAGGGGGAAGAGGGGTAATCAGCCCCAGCATTTT.

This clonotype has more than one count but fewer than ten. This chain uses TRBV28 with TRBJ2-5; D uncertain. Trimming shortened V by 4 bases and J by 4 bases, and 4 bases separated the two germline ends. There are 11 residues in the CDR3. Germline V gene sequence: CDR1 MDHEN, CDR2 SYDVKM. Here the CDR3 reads CASSSPETQYF. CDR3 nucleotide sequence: TGTGCCAGCAGTTCCCCAGAGACCCAGTACTTC.

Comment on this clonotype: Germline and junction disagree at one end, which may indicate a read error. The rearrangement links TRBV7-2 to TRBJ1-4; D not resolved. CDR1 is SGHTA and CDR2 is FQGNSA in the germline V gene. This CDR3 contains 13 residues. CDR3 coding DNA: TGTGCCAACAGCTTAGTACAGAGGGAAAAACTGTTTTTT. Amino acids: CANSLVQREKLFF.

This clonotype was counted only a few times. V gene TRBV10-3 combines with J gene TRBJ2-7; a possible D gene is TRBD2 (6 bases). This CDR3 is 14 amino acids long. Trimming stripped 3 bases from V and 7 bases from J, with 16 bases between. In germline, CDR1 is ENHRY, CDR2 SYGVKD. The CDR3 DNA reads TGTGCCATCAGTGAACCGAGCGGAGGGGATGAGCAGTACTTC. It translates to CAISEPSGGDEQYF.